The 15 T cell receptor beta chains below come from one sample, sequenced in a study of shared clonotypes between healthy human individuals. The method was immunoSEQ multiplex PCR; TCRdb's version includes in-frame clones alone and lacks a portion of them. The table includes about 2.4 million clones, 80% to 95% detected once. Input material: naive CD4+ T cells from PBMCs. Specified subset: CD45RA+ positively selected. The receptor source for this set is a man younger than 35 in good health. Some clones in this sample may be carry-over from other donors' samples.

The chain uses TRBV25-1 and TRBJ1-3; D unresolved. Trimming stripped 8 bases from V and 0 bases from J, with 5 bases between. This CDR3 has 12 amino acids. The V gene's germline CDR1 is MGHDK and CDR2 SYGVNS. The CDR3 coding sequence is TGTGCCAGCCAAGACTCTGGAAACACCATATATTTT. This gives the protein CASQDSGNTIYF.

V gene TRBV2 combines with J gene TRBJ1-5, with D perhaps TRBD1 (5 bases). Germline lookup yields CDR1 SNHLY and CDR2 FYNNEI. The CDR3 has 12 amino acids. The germline V and J ends were trimmed by 6 bases and 8 bases, with 11 bases remaining between them. CDR3 sequence (DNA): TGTGCCAGCAGGGGGGGTGGAAAGCCCCAGCATTTT. Protein: CASRGGGKPQHF.

The chain links TRBV19 to TRBJ1-5; D ambiguous. CDR3 length: 17 amino acids. Trimming removed 4 bases at V and 5 bases at J, with 21 bases between. CDR1 is LNHDA, CDR2 SQIVND, per germline (reference sequence). CDR3 residues: CASSTPFALSWDQPQHF. The CDR3 DNA reads as TGTGCCAGTAGTACCCCATTCGCCCTCTCCTGGGATCAGCCCCAGCATTTT.

J is TRBJ2-1 and V is TRBV7-2; 8 nucleotides match TRBD2. This CDR3 spans 16 amino acids. V was pared by 3 bases and J by 7 bases, with 11 bases of the junction left unmatched. Per the germline V gene, CDR1 is SGHTA and CDR2 is FQGNSA. DNA for the CDR3: TGTGCCAGCAGCTTCTATTCGACTAGCGCCCTAAATGAGCAGTTCTTC. It codes for CASSFYSTSALNEQFF.

This clone appeared once. The same CDR3 is also encoded by other DNA sequences in this sample. This sequence joins TRBV29-1 and TRBJ2-7; possible D gene TRBD2, 6 bases. CDR3 size: 14 residues. CDR1 is SQVTM, CDR2 ANQGSEA, per germline. Trimming pared 0 bases from V and 0 bases from J, leaving 9 bases between. CDR3 sequence: CSVEDRGSSYEQYF. CDR3 DNA: TGCAGCGTTGAAGATCGGGGGAGCTCCTACGAGCAGTACTTC.

The V gene is TRBV5-1, the J gene TRBJ2-1; 11 bases are a match to TRBD2. Germline loops: CDR1 SGHRS, CDR2 YFSETQ. The CDR3 extends over 15 amino acids. Unmatched junction bases numbered 5, after V lost 6 bases and J lost 3 bases. The DNA for the CDR3 is TGCGCCAGCAACCCAACTAGCGGGAGCTACAATGAGCAGTTCTTC. Translating gives CASNPTSGSYNEQFF.

The chain joins TRBV4-2 to TRBJ2-7; 11 bases match TRBD2. V dropped 0 bases and J dropped 6; count of bases not matched to a gene: 7. The CDR3 is made up of 16 amino acids. Germline values: CDR1 LGHNA, CDR2 YNFKEQ. CDR3 nucleotide sequence: TGTGCCAGCAGCCAAGATAAGCGTCTAGCGGGAGGCGAGCAGTACTTC. Its protein product is CASSQDKRLAGGEQYF.

The chain carries TRBV28 and TRBJ1-2, with D tentatively TRBD1 (5 bases). CDR3 size: 16 residues. Germline CDR1 and CDR2: MDHEN and SYDVKM. The ends were cut back, 6 bases at V and 0 bases at J, with 17 bases in the middle. CDR3 nucleotide sequence: TGTGCCAGCAGAGAAACCGGGACCTTCACTAACTATGGCTACACCTTC. Amino acids: CASRETGTFTNYGYTF.

This chain links TRBV5-6 with TRBJ2-1, with 13 nucleotides matching TRBD2. The J segment lost 9 bases and the V segment lost 0 bases, leaving 9 bases of the junction unmatched. The CDR3 has 17 amino acids. Germline V CDR1 and CDR2: SGHDT, YYEEEE. The CDR3 protein is CASSLGGLAGDWGEQFF. The CDR3 nucleotides are TGTGCCAGCAGCTTGGGTGGACTAGCGGGAGACTGGGGTGAGCAGTTCTTC.

The sample holds a few counts of this clone. The chain links TRBV2 to TRBJ1-1; D not resolved. V gave up 7 bases and J gave up 0 bases, with 12 bases separating them. CDR1 SNHLY and CDR2 FYNNEI come from the germline V gene. The length of the CDR3 is 14 residues. The DNA for the CDR3 is TGTGCCAGCACTGCCAGCAGGCTGAACACTGAAGCTTTCTTT. Residues: CASTASRLNTEAFF. The whole variable domain, filled in from reference TRBV2 and TRBJ1-1, reads EPEVTQTPSHQVTQMGQEVILRCVPISNHLYFYWYRQILGQKVEFLVSFYNNEISEKSEIFDDQFSVERPDGSNFTLKIRSTKLEDSAMYFCASTASRLNTEAFFGQGTRLTVV.

Remarks on this clone: Other DNA sequences in this specimen translate into the identical CDR3. V is TRBV18 and J is TRBJ1-1; a possible D gene is TRBD1 (6 bases). The CDR3 consists of 14 residues. V was trimmed by 6 bases and J by 4 bases, leaving 15 bases between them. Per germline, CDR1 KGHSH and CDR2 LQKENI. The CDR3 DNA reads TGTGCCAGCTCGCAGGGGCAGGTGGGCACTGAAGCTTTCTTT. Its translation is CASSQGQVGTEAFF.

This chain uses TRBV2 with TRBJ2-7; D not certain. The CDR3 length is 11 residues. The V end lost 5 bases, the J end lost 7 bases, and 9 bases lay between the germline ends. CDR1 is SNHLY and CDR2 is FYNNEI in the germline V gene. CDR3 DNA: TGTGCCAGCAGTACCCGGAGTGAGCAGTACTTC. This encodes CASSTRSEQYF.

CDR3 nucleotide sequence: TGTGCCAGCAGCTGGGCCGGGGCGAGGTATGGCTACACCTTC. Its translation is CASSWAGARYGYTF. This chain connects TRBV5-4 to TRBJ1-2, with D perhaps TRBD1 (5 bases). CDR1 is SGHNT, CDR2 YYREEE, per germline (reference sequence). The CDR3 length is 14 residues. The V gene lost 3 bases and the J gene lost 5 bases, with 14 bases spanning the gap.

The chain links TRBV11-2 to TRBJ2-5, with D perhaps matching TRBD2 (6 bases). V was shortened by 7 bases and J by 9 bases, with 21 bases between the two germline ends. Germline CDR1 SGHAT, CDR2 FQNNGV. The CDR3 totals 14 residues. This CDR3 is CASTSQRAVGAQYF. As DNA, the CDR3 is TGTGCCAGCACCTCACAGCGGGCGGTTGGGGCCCAGTACTTC.

The chain combines TRBV11-2 with TRBJ1-5; no reliable D call. Germline V gives CDR1 SGHAT, CDR2 FQNNGV. Trimming shortened V by 5 bases and J by 3 bases, and 8 bases separated the two germline ends. There are 13 residues in the CDR3. The CDR3 region has the DNA TGTGCCAGCAGCGGGAACTCCAATCAGCCCCAGCATTTT. It is translated as CASSGNSNQPQHF.